This TCR beta chain was retrieved from a study of spatial heterogeneity in lung cancer. As to time point: sample taken at primary tumor resection. The donors comprised 60 to 85 untreated early-stage non-small cell lung cancer patients. In the case of this clonotype: Its antigen is unknown.

The V segment lost 6 bases and the J segment 4 bases; nucleotides outside the gene matches: 5. The CDR3 sequence is 15 residues long. Germline-derived CDR1 and CDR2 are SGHRS and YFSETQ. TCR cDNA molecules each carried a unique molecular identifier. TCRdb re-called the 5' RACE reads with MiXCR, one entry per CDR3 protein. This sample has 100,000 or so distinct CDR3 sequences, with roughly 4.5% found just once. Whole-study findings and limits: It was estimated that coverage of tumor T cells reached about 7% for alpha chains and 13% for beta chains. Intratumoral expanded alpha and beta TCR counts were found to track tumor mutation counts.

The specimen was lung tumor tissue, collected at surgery. This receptor was identified in a male donor with early-stage non-small cell lung cancer. The chain recombines TRBV5-1 with TRBJ2-5; 14 bases line up with TRBD2. For the CDR3, the DNA is TGCGCCAGCACCTTCGGACTAGCGGGAGGAGAGACCCAGTACTTC. Translated, it gives CASTFGLAGGETQYF.